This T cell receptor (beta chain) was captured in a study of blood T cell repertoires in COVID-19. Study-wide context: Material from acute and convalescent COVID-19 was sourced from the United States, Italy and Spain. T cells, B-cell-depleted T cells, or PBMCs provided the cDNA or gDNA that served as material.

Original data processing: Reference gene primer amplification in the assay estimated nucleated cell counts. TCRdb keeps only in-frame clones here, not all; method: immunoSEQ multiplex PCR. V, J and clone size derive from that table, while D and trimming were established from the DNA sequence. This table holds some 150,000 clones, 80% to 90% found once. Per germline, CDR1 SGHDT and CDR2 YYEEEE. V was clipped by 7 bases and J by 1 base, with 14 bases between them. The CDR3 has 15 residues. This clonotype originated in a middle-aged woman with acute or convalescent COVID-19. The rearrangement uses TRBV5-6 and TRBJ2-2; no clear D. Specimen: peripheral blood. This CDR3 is CASGELTGNTGELFF. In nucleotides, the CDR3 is TGTGCCAGCGGCGAGCTGACGGGGAACACCGGGGAGCTGTTTTTT.